The 7 T cell receptor beta chains in this list originate from one sample, sequenced in a study of T cell repertoires in cytomegalovirus infection. TCRdb reprocessed the reads with MiXCR, giving one entry per CDR3 protein. The data show roughly 990,000 distinct CDR3 sequences, approximately 31% seen once. Their antigens remain unidentified. Sequencing was performed on cultured CD8+ T cells from PBMCs, taken from culture after CMV antigen stimulation. The origin of the receptors is a human donor in good health (CMV status not recorded). Some clones in this sample may be carry-over from other donors' samples.

The genes are TRBV27 and TRBJ1-1, with D uncertain. The V and J ends lost 0 bases and 7 bases respectively, with 12 bases between them. Germline CDR1 reads MNHEY; CDR2 reads SMNVEV (reference sequence). The CDR3 covers 14 residues. The CDR3 loop is CASSLSIYADEAFF. In nucleotides, the CDR3 is TGTGCCAGCAGTTTATCGATATATGCAGATGAAGCTTTCTTT.

This rearrangement joins TRBV5-6 to TRBJ2-5, with D uncertain. V dropped 9 bases and J dropped 4 bases, with 19 bases sitting between them. The CDR3 length is 14 residues. Germline CDR1 is SGHDT and CDR2 is YYEEEE. CDR3 in DNA: TGTGCCAACCGGCTTGGGTGGGTTGCAGAGACCCAGTACTTC. Protein sequence: CANRLGWVAETQYF. The full variable domain, rest sourced from reference TRBV5-6 and TRBJ2-5, is DAGVTQSPTHLIKTRGQQVTLRCSPKSGHDTVSWYQQALGQGPQFIFQYYEEEERQRGNFPDRFSGHQFPNYSSELNVNALLLGDSALYLCANRLGWVAETQYFGPGTRLLVL.

This clonotype was counted many times. This rearrangement joins TRBV7-8 to TRBJ2-7; weak D call: TRBD2 (5 bases). The V end lost 6 bases, the J end lost 0 bases, and 15 bases lay between the germline ends. The CDR3 runs to 15 residues. In germline, CDR1 is SGHVS, CDR2 FQNEAQ. The CDR3 DNA reads TGTGCCAGCAGGCCCAAGGCGGGTAGCTCCTACGAGCAGTACTTC. The encoded protein is CASRPKAGSSYEQYF.

The sample holds many counts of this clonotype. This rearrangement joins TRBV6-5 to TRBJ2-1, with TRBD2 matching 7 bases. After removal of 4 bases from V and 0 bases from J, the junction contained 9 bases not matched to a gene. The CDR3 is 17 amino acids. The germline V gene encodes CDR1 MNHEY and CDR2 SVGAGI. The CDR3 region is CASSWAGGEGSYNEQFF. DNA of the CDR3: TGTGCCAGCAGTTGGGCTGGGGGGGAAGGCTCCTACAATGAGCAGTTCTTC.

This clonotype has a count of ten or more. The chain couples TRBV6-2 or TRBV6-3 to TRBJ1-6; D unresolved. Per the germline V gene, CDR1 is MNHEY and CDR2 is SVGEGT. The CDR3 spans 15 residues. V lost 0 bases and J lost 5, with 8 bases in between. The CDR3 nucleotides are TGTGCCAGCAGTTACTCGATGACGAATAATTCACCCCTCCACTTT. Protein sequence: CASSYSMTNNSPLHF.

This clonotype was observed a handful of times. The V gene is TRBV9, the J gene TRBJ1-2; tentatively, D is TRBD1 (6 bases). CDR1 and CDR2 (germline): SGDLS, YYNGEE. This CDR3 region has 13 residues. V gave up 0 bases and J gave up 6 bases, with 9 bases separating them. The CDR3 here is CASSVGQDDGYTF. CDR3 DNA sequence: TGTGCCAGCAGCGTAGGACAGGATGATGGCTACACCTTC.

This chain uses TRBV6-6 with TRBJ1-5, with TRBD1 matching 9 bases. The germline V gene encodes CDR1 MNHNY and CDR2 SVGAGI (reference sequence). V dropped 10 bases and J dropped 3; count of bases not matched to a gene: 4. The CDR3 extends over 13 amino acids. The CDR3, as DNA: TGTGCCACCCGGGACAGGGTCAATCAGCCCCAGCATTTT. Its protein is CATRDRVNQPQHF.